Listed below are T cell receptor beta chains from one sample, sequenced in a study of OX40 agonist ivuxolimab in advanced cancers. Method: immunoSEQ multiplex PCR; TCRdb's copy keeps in-frame clones and lacks some. The sample yields more than 50,000 clones, approximately 84% seen once. Here the sequenced sample was CD4+ or CD8+ T cells sorted from blood, taken in a trial of the OX40 agonist ivuxolimab. The receptor source for this set is an adult with an advanced solid tumor such as melanoma, head and neck, liver or kidney cancer. CDR3s include the opening cysteine and the closing phenylalanine or tryptophan. The order of the fields is J gene, V gene, CDR3 length, CDR3 protein.

j_call: TRBJ2-1; v_call: TRBV6-1; cdr3_length: 14; cdr3_aa: CASTVESRRHEQFF
j_call: TRBJ2-3; v_call: TRBV12-5; cdr3_length: 13; cdr3_aa: CASGPSGIDTQYF
j_call: TRBJ1-6; v_call: TRBV9; cdr3_length: 15; cdr3_aa: CASSVDRGINSPLHF
j_call: TRBJ1-5; v_call: TRBV23-1; cdr3_length: 14; cdr3_aa: CASGCKGSNQPQHF
j_call: TRBJ2-3; v_call: TRBV6-5; cdr3_length: 13; cdr3_aa: CASSRDTTDTQYF
j_call: TRBJ2-7; v_call: TRBV11-3; cdr3_length: 13; cdr3_aa: CASSLNQGSEQYF
j_call: TRBJ1-2; v_call: TRBV5-6; cdr3_length: 16; cdr3_aa: CASSVGTLLASYGYTF
j_call: TRBJ1-1; v_call: TRBV28; cdr3_length: 14; cdr3_aa: CASIRQSASTEAFF
j_call: TRBJ2-7; v_call: TRBV28; cdr3_length: 15; cdr3_aa: CASSLPALAGVEQYF
j_call: TRBJ2-7; v_call: TRBV30; cdr3_length: 15; cdr3_aa: CAWSVMAGSSYEQYF
j_call: TRBJ2-5; v_call: TRBV11-3; cdr3_length: 13; cdr3_aa: CASSYGTEETQYF
j_call: TRBJ1-1; v_call: TRBV4-1; cdr3_length: 16; cdr3_aa: CASSQGLGPMNTEAFF
j_call: TRBJ1-4; v_call: TRBV18; cdr3_length: 15; cdr3_aa: CASSTGTGNNEKLFF
j_call: TRBJ2-3; v_call: TRBV10-3; cdr3_length: 16; cdr3_aa: CAISLYRDRGTDTQYF
j_call: TRBJ2-2; v_call: TRBV10-3; cdr3_length: 16; cdr3_aa: CAIRLPGLADTGELFF
j_call: TRBJ2-3; v_call: TRBV11-1; cdr3_length: 15; cdr3_aa: CASSYNTYSTDTQYF
j_call: TRBJ2-5; v_call: TRBV15; cdr3_length: 15; cdr3_aa: CATSRASGGQETQYF
j_call: TRBJ1-6; v_call: TRBV10-3; cdr3_length: 12; cdr3_aa: CAIGEGGSPLHF
j_call: TRBJ2-7; v_call: TRBV4-1; cdr3_length: 14; cdr3_aa: CASSLQRSSYEQYF
j_call: TRBJ2-1; v_call: TRBV13; cdr3_length: 15; cdr3_aa: CASSPASGRRGEQFF
j_call: TRBJ2-7; v_call: TRBV7-9; cdr3_length: 14; cdr3_aa: CASSEPGRNYEQYF
j_call: TRBJ2-2; v_call: TRBV5-5; cdr3_length: 15; cdr3_aa: CASSLYRQNTGELFF
j_call: TRBJ2-3; v_call: TRBV28; cdr3_length: 14; cdr3_aa: CASSQEDDADTQYF
j_call: TRBJ2-2; v_call: TRBV5-1; cdr3_length: 14; cdr3_aa: CASSLALGSGELFF
j_call: NA; v_call: TRBV19; cdr3_length: 17; cdr3_aa: CASSTIGGFERSYEQYF
j_call: TRBJ2-3; v_call: TRBV27; cdr3_length: 12; cdr3_aa: CATLAGVGTQYF
j_call: TRBJ2-7; v_call: TRBV6-6; cdr3_length: 12; cdr3_aa: CASSRGRVEQYF
j_call: TRBJ1-3; v_call: TRBV2; cdr3_length: 16; cdr3_aa: CASSDSRVVAGNTIYF
j_call: TRBJ2-3; v_call: TRBV11-3; cdr3_length: 15; cdr3_aa: CASSPRQGHTDTQYF
j_call: TRBJ2-1; v_call: TRBV11-3; cdr3_length: 15; cdr3_aa: CASSPELAEDNEQFF
j_call: TRBJ1-1; v_call: TRBV9; cdr3_length: 14; cdr3_aa: CASSRALEAGQVFF
j_call: TRBJ2-5; v_call: TRBV4-2; cdr3_length: 14; cdr3_aa: CASSQEPGKETQYF
j_call: TRBJ2-5; v_call: TRBV6-1; cdr3_length: 14; cdr3_aa: CASSDGDWRETQYF
j_call: TRBJ2-1; v_call: TRBV6-5; cdr3_length: 16; cdr3_aa: CASSWWGGSSYNEQFF
j_call: TRBJ2-1; v_call: TRBV6-5; cdr3_length: 15; cdr3_aa: CASSTPSSGVNEQFF
j_call: TRBJ2-5; v_call: TRBV25-1; cdr3_length: 12; cdr3_aa: CASSGAAGTQYF
j_call: TRBJ2-1; v_call: TRBV7-9; cdr3_length: 12; cdr3_aa: CASSRQGDEQFF
j_call: TRBJ2-5; v_call: TRBV5-1; cdr3_length: 15; cdr3_aa: CASSRTTSGQETQYF
j_call: TRBJ2-7; v_call: TRBV6-6; cdr3_length: 15; cdr3_aa: CASSYSKVRSYEQYF
j_call: TRBJ1-3; v_call: TRBV7-2; cdr3_length: 16; cdr3_aa: CASSPTGFSSGNTIYF
j_call: TRBJ1-5; v_call: TRBV28; cdr3_length: 13; cdr3_aa: CASRGEFSQPQHF
j_call: TRBJ1-1; v_call: TRBV25-1; cdr3_length: 13; cdr3_aa: CASTVSGNTEAFF
j_call: TRBJ1-4; v_call: TRBV11-2; cdr3_length: 17; cdr3_aa: CASSSLRQEATNEKLFF
j_call: TRBJ1-5; v_call: TRBV7-6; cdr3_length: 17; cdr3_aa: CASSPQPGQGGNQPQHF
j_call: TRBJ1-4; v_call: TRBV10-1; cdr3_length: 15; cdr3_aa: CASRRESRGNEKLFF
j_call: TRBJ2-1; v_call: TRBV21-1; cdr3_length: 15; cdr3_aa: CASSKQSGLAVEQFF
j_call: TRBJ2-5; v_call: TRBV15; cdr3_length: 17; cdr3_aa: CATSRDGGSYGRETQYF